This T cell receptor (beta chain) was retrieved from a study of OX40 agonist ivuxolimab in advanced cancers. Some background on the complete study: Ivuxolimab, which targeted the costimulatory receptor OX40 (CD134), was an agonistic, fully human IgG2 monoclonal antibody. Intravenous ivuxolimab was administered to patients every 2 weeks at six dose levels: 0.01, 0.1, 0.3, 1.5, 3 and 10 mg/kg. Of the roughly 50 dose-escalation patients, hepatocellular carcinoma was present in around 20, melanoma in approximately 15, renal cell carcinoma in 9 and head and neck cancer in 9. In the dose-escalation cohort, around four fifths of patients were male, and the mean age was 60 years with a range of roughly 20 to 80. Patients were allowed to have had prior anti-PD-1, anti-PD-L1 or anti-CTLA-4 therapy, and roughly 40% of the dose-escalation patients had previously received checkpoint inhibitors. Partial responses were achieved by three dose-escalation patients, of whom one had hepatocellular carcinoma and two had cutaneous melanoma. The purpose of peripheral TCRbeta sequencing was to test whether ivuxolimab changed TCR sequence diversity and led to clonal T-cell expansion. The paper reports the monotherapy dose-escalation portion (N of about 54 patients) of the phase I ivuxolimab trial.

The V end loses 5 bases and the J end loses 8 bases, and a stretch of 19 bases separates them. The CDR3 runs 14 amino acids, cysteine and phenylalanine included. This entry keeps only the CDR3 DNA: 42 bases, framed from base 1. CDR1 SGHTA and CDR2 FQGNSA were looked up in the germline V gene. Beyond this particular receptor, the publication reports: Partial responders in the 0.1-3.0 mg/kg groups had among the lowest normalized peripheral clonal expansion, especially among CD8+ T cells. At doses of 0.1 to 3.0 mg/kg, clonal expansion of both CD4+ and CD8+ T cells in blood was seen between baseline and week 6. On average, CD8+ T cells showed more expanded clones than CD4+ T cells after ivuxolimab. The antigen specificity of the clonally expanded peripheral T cells was not determined. Low levels of normalized T-cell clonal expansion were also seen in some nonresponding patients.

The trial excluded patients who had a history of autoimmune disease or were on systemic immunosuppression. Peripheral blood for TCR sequencing was collected from all dose cohorts at baseline, on cycle 4 day 1, and on cycle 7 day 1. The samples were drawn from a first-in-human, open-label, multicenter phase I dose-escalation trial of ivuxolimab. Adults with locally advanced or metastatic melanoma, renal cell, hepatocellular, or head and neck squamous cell carcinoma were enrolled in the trial. Before TCR sequencing, CD4+ T cells and CD8+ T cells from peripheral blood were sorted into separate populations. Turning to this clone: Its specific antigen is unknown. No clone much larger than this one lies a single base away; base qualities are absent.

To sequence the TCRbeta CDR3 region, genomic DNA was isolated from the sorted cells. The immunoSEQ Assay was used for sequencing of TCRbeta CDR3 regions. What TCRdb holds here is the immuneACCESS table cut down to in-frame rearrangements. Part of the clones is not present; checked against another copy, under half of the missing clones reflect an unresolved V gene, and the others are unexplained. The table for this sample lists approximately 74,000 clones; around 93% of them were counted only once. The top ten clonotypes cover around 0.29% of the sample. The sample consisted of CD4+ or CD8+ T cells sorted from blood, taken in a trial of the OX40 agonist ivuxolimab. The TCR comes from an adult with an advanced solid tumor such as melanoma, head and neck, liver or kidney cancer. The chain is made from TRBV7-2 and TRBJ2-7; the D assignment is uncertain and may be TRBD1 or TRBD2, with 7 bases supporting each. The nucleotides are TGTGCCAGCAGCCAGCCAGGGGGGGTTGGGCAGCAGTACTTC. This is translated as CASSQPGGVGQQYF.